The 15 T cell receptor beta chains below come from one sample, sequenced in a study of blood T cells in healthy people across ages. Together with a sample-barcoded 5' primer, a J-beta primer mix was included in a second PCR lasting about 7 to 11 cycles. MiXCR was run by TCRdb on the 5' RACE reads, yielding one entry per CDR3 protein. Of about 730,000 distinct CDR3 sequences listed, around 40% are singletons. The source material was blood. These receptors all stem from a woman in her sixties in good health.

This clonotype was recorded many times. V usage is TRBV7-3 and J usage is TRBJ2-7, with D possibly being TRBD2 (6 bases). The CDR3 totals 13 residues. Trimming removed 0 bases at V and 5 bases at J, with 8 bases between. Germline CDR1 and CDR2: SGHTA and FQGTGA. CDR3 coding DNA: TGTGCCAGCAGCTTAACAGGGGAGGACGAGCAGTACTTC. Protein product: CASSLTGEDEQYF.

V is TRBV27 and J is TRBJ2-7; 10 nucleotides line up with TRBD1. The CDR3 has 15 residues. After removal of 3 bases from V and 0 bases from J, the junction contained 2 bases not matched to a gene. Germline loops: CDR1 MNHEY, CDR2 SMNVEV (reference sequence). Here the CDR3 reads CASSFGDRGSYEQYF. The DNA for the CDR3 is TGTGCCAGCAGTTTTGGGGACAGGGGCTCCTACGAGCAGTACTTC.

The CDR3 nucleotides read TGTGCCACCAGCAGAGATCTGGTAGCGGGACATGGCACAGATACGCAGTATTTT. Protein product: CATSRDLVAGHGTDTQYF. The V and J genes are TRBV15 and TRBJ2-3, with 8 bases identical to TRBD2. CDR3 size: 18 residues. V shed 0 bases and J 1 base; nucleotides not matched to a gene: 9. The germline CDR1 and CDR2 sequences are LNHNV and YYDKDF (reference sequence).

The chain combines TRBV3-1 with TRBJ1-1; D gene unclear. The CDR3 runs 14 residues. The V and J ends lost 4 bases and 3 bases respectively, with 12 bases between them. Germline V gene sequence: CDR1 LGHDT, CDR2 YNNKEL (reference sequence). The CDR3 sequence: CASSPRVDYTEAFF. CDR3 DNA sequence: TGTGCCAGCAGCCCGCGCGTAGACTACACTGAAGCTTTCTTT.

The CDR3 region has the DNA TGTGCCAGCAAGGACAAAAACATTCAGTACTTC. Amino acids: CASKDKNIQYF. This chain uses TRBV12-3 or TRBV12-4 with TRBJ2-4; D is ambiguous. The CDR3 is 11 amino acids. V was pared by 7 bases and J by 3 bases, with 4 bases between.

The chain links TRBV6-5 to TRBJ2-7; TRBD1 matches 9 bases. The trim removed 4 bases at V and 3 bases at J, leaving 7 bases unmatched. CDR3 length: 15 amino acids. Germline CDR1 is MNHEY and CDR2 is SVGAGI. CDR3 amino acids: CASSSTGGNLYEQYF. In DNA, the CDR3 is TGTGCCAGCAGTTCCACAGGGGGCAATCTCTACGAGCAGTACTTC.

The chain recombines TRBV7-8 with TRBJ2-1, with D perhaps matching TRBD2 (5 bases). CDR1 SGHVS and CDR2 FQNEAQ come from the germline V gene. The CDR3 loop spans 16 amino acids. The V end was cut by 2 bases, the J end by 5 bases, with 16 bases between. Here the CDR3 reads CASSLLPGEIHNEQFF. The CDR3 DNA follows: TGTGCCAGCAGCTTACTTCCCGGGGAGATCCACAATGAGCAGTTCTTC.

On this clonotype itself: A read error may explain this, as a much larger clone is one base away. The CDR3 reads CSDRDINRGNTEAFF. As DNA, the CDR3 is TGCAGTGATAGAGACATCAACAGGGGGAACACTGAAGCTTTCTTT. The rearrangement joins TRBV20-1 to TRBJ1-1; TRBD1 agrees at 7 bases. CDR3 length: 15 residues. CDR1 and CDR2 from the germline V gene are DFQATT and SNEGSKA (reference sequence).

The chain combines TRBV7-2 with TRBJ2-7; no definite D call. V was trimmed by 5 bases and J by 6 bases, leaving 17 bases between them. This CDR3 has 14 amino acids. Per the germline V gene, CDR1 is SGHTA and CDR2 is FQGNSA. CDR3 protein: CASSPPGPVREQYF. The CDR3 region has the DNA TGTGCCAGCAGCCCCCCCGGGCCTGTTCGCGAGCAGTACTTC.

A few counts support this clonotype. The J gene is TRBJ2-4, the V gene TRBV7-3; no firm D call. Between the trimmed V and J ends, which lost 4 bases and 0 bases, there was a span of 10 bases. The CDR3 totals 15 residues. CDR1 is SGHTA and CDR2 is FQGTGA in the germline V gene. Written as DNA, the CDR3 is TGTGCCAGCAGCTACTCGGATCTAGCCAAAAACATTCAGTACTTC. Protein sequence: CASSYSDLAKNIQYF.

This clonotype was detected only a few times. V is TRBV9 and J is TRBJ1-5, with D unclear. There are 13 residues in the CDR3. In germline, CDR1 is SGDLS, CDR2 YYNGEE. With 5 bases removed from V and 5 bases from J, the gap between germline ends came to 11 bases. The CDR3 loop is CASSPAGDQPQHF. CDR3 bases: TGTGCCAGCAGTCCCGCAGGAGATCAGCCCCAGCATTTT. The full variable domain, its missing parts supplied by reference TRBV9 and TRBJ1-5, is DSGVTQTPKHLITATGQRVTLRCSPRSGDLSVYWYQQSLDQGLQFLIQYYNGEERAKGNILERFSAQQFPDLHSELNLSSLELGDSALYFCASSPAGDQPQHFGDGTRLSIL.

Details on this clonotype: Given a much more abundant clone one base away, this may be a read error. The chain carries TRBV6-2 or TRBV6-3 and TRBJ2-1; 7 bases fit TRBD2. Per the germline V gene, CDR1 is MNHEY and CDR2 is SVGEGT. There are 22 residues in the CDR3. V was clipped by 2 bases and J by 1 base; unmatched bases: 23. The chain's CDR3 is CASSYPSGSSGRVQASYNEQFF. CDR3 in DNA: TGTGCCAGCAGTTACCCGTCTGGGTCTAGCGGTAGAGTTCAAGCTTCCTACAATGAGCAGTTCTTC.

The gene calls are TRBV27 and TRBJ2-3; D could derive from TRBD1 or TRBD2 (6 bases each). The ends were cut back, 6 bases at V and 14 bases at J, with 24 bases in the middle. The CDR3 runs 14 residues. Per germline, CDR1 MNHEY and CDR2 SMNVEV (reference sequence). The CDR3 nucleotides read TGTGCCAGCAGCCGAGGGGGGCCCCTCCCCGCCCCGTATTTT. Protein product: CASSRGGPLPAPYF.

This clonotype was seen once. The V call is TRBV11-1, the J call TRBJ2-7; 10 nucleotides align to TRBD1. From germline, CDR1 is SGHAT and CDR2 FQDESV (reference sequence). This CDR3 spans 17 amino acids. Trimming cost V 4 bases and J 7 bases; bases outside gene matches: 16. The CDR3: CASSSQVGTGDYNEQYF. CDR3 DNA: TGTGCCAGCAGCTCTCAGGTCGGGACAGGGGACTACAATGAGCAGTACTTC.

This clonotype occurred a few times. The chain uses TRBV20-1 and TRBJ1-5; D is ambiguous. The CDR3 is 14 residues long. Trimming shortened V by 0 bases and J by 7 bases, and 13 bases separated the two germline ends. Germline V CDR1 and CDR2: DFQATT, SNEGSKA (reference sequence). CDR3 DNA sequence: TGCAGTGCTAGAGATCGGCGGGTTCGGCAGCCCCAGCATTTT. Protein: CSARDRRVRQPQHF.